This section outlines one TCR beta chain sequence together with its context. This clone was detected only a few times. The antigen it binds to is not known. No per-base quality is available; no much larger clone lies one base away. In total, approximately 700 healthy bone marrow donors made up the cohort. At the time of sampling, every cohort member was nominally healthy, though immune exposures that went unrecorded were likely present. The donor was CMV seropositive and was included in the group of 250 to 350 seropositive cohort members. A peripheral blood sample was collected from each donor, and TCR beta sequencing was performed on peripheral blood mononuclear cells. Genomic DNA extraction from the blood cell samples was performed with the Qiagen DNeasy Blood Extraction Kit. CDR1 and CDR2 are drawn from the germline V gene: LGHNA, YSLEER. The CDR3 runs 16 residues from the cysteine to the phenylalanine. The kept DNA is CDR3 alone, 48 bases in frame from the first base. Clipping removes 1 base from V and 5 bases from J, with 10 as the unmatched junction base count.

Libraries were made using the immunoSEQ multiplex PCR assay. The multiplex PCR relied on a mix of 60 forward primers for TCR Vbeta segments and 13 reverse primers for TCR Jbeta segments. The CDR3 region of rearranged TCR beta genes was amplified from genomic DNA by a multiplex PCR assay. The Illumina HiSeq System was used to sequence the amplified TCR beta libraries as 87-base-pair reads. The study's own analysis went as follows. A later analysis tallied 80 million to 95 million unique TCR beta chains across the 700 or so repertoires, and some 10 million of those chains were shared by two or more donors. A nearest-neighbor algorithm error-corrected the raw reads and collapsed the reads into unique sequences, merging closely related sequences to remove PCR and sequencing errors. To assign V, D and J gene segments, CDR3 sequences were aligned to IMGT reference sequences. Each retained sequence needed at least a six-nucleotide match to both a V gene segment and a J gene segment. Rearrangements were called productive when the CDR3 lacked stop codons and stayed in frame with V and J; all others were non-productive. Following IMGT convention, CDR3 was defined as the stretch from the second conserved V-encoded cysteine to the conserved J-encoded phenylalanine. In an earlier analysis of roughly 610 of the donors, sequences lacking an unambiguous match to a single V gene segment were excluded. An earlier analysis of 500 to 600 of the donors classified V segments as functional when productive rearrangements were above 56.7% and as segregating when the standard deviation between donors was above 5%. A statistical classification framework was built to diagnose cytomegalovirus status from the catalog of TCR beta chain sequences. V and J gene assignment, in a later analysis, came from comparing TCR nucleotide sequences with IMGT/GENE-DB human TR gene sequences. The TCRdist pipeline was used in a later analysis to assign CDR3 sequences and most-parsimonious VDJ recombination scenarios. In a later analysis, each TCR beta chain was defined by its CDR3 amino acid sequence together with its V-gene family, and reads lacking a unique V-gene family were excluded. In a later analysis, fewer than 650 highly shared, low-generation-probability nucleotide sequences were removed to address suspected cross-contamination and a sequencing artifact. A later analysis calculated a clonal expansion index for each public chain from normalized within-repertoire ranks of inferred template counts. A later analysis computed generation probabilities with a VDJ recombination model fitted to out-of-frame rearrangements, and checked the results against IGoR. In a later analysis, hypergeometric tests were used to score TCR-TCR, TCR-HLA and TCR-CMV co-occurrence, with a repertoire-size bias correction applied to TCR pairs. To estimate false discovery rates, a later analysis permuted the HLA or CMV assignments 20 times. In a later analysis, co-occurring TCRs were grouped using DBSCAN, with TCRdist sequence similarity added in when clustering inside HLA-allele-positive subsets. Co-occurrence clustering excluded repertoires with fewer than 30,000 or more than 120,000 public chains, plus five with anomalous nucleotide sharing. TCRdb took this table from immuneACCESS and kept in-frame rearrangements with V and J called. Such tables lack part of the clones; where checked against another copy, unresolved V genes explain under half of the gap, and the rest is unexplained. For V, J and clone size, that table is used; D and trimming come from the DNA. In this sample the table shows around 61,000 clones, roughly 90% of which occur a single time. The ten most abundant clones make up less than 1.6% of the sample.

The sample belongs to a study of cytomegalovirus exposure and HLA in healthy donors (dated by TCRdb to about 2017). About the investigation overall: An earlier analysis of a few hundred of the donors reported approximately 260 Gb of sequence data and 90 million to 120 million unique TCR beta sequences obtained from some 170 million T cells. Of the roughly 410 genotyped donors, 81% were placed in the genetic ancestry cluster associated with self-reported Caucasian donors. A later analysis re-examined previously published TCR beta repertoires from 610 or so donors and added high-resolution HLA genotyping to investigate patterns of TCR occurrence. In the later analysis, no new phenotypic data were used to find candidate immune exposures; instead, reliance was placed on TCR beta sequences and their occurrence across donors. Using immunosequencing, the study profiled T cell repertoires from about 650 subjects and related those repertoires to cytomegalovirus serostatus. An early release that covered several hundred HLA-typed donors contained approximately 300 gigabases of sequencing data and around 85 million unique TCR sequences. Because of strong linkage in the cohort, 4 to 6 DR-DQ haplotypes were treated as single units for association and clustering. In addition to the first cohort of roughly 670 subjects, a separate validation cohort of 120 different subjects was used. In an earlier analysis of 500 to 650 of the donors, high-throughput TCR beta sequencing was used to judge whether each TCR beta V gene segment behaved as functional or pseudogenic. The number of typed donors differed by locus: roughly 620-630 for A, B, C, DRB1 and DQB1; 522 for DQA1; around 580 for DPA1; and around 490 for DPB1. A later genetic analysis took genome-wide SNP genotypes for about 55% of the roughly 670 donors and used that subset as a discovery cohort. The study was designed to test whether signatures of past pathogen exposure could be identified by cataloging public T cell receptors. Across 398 genotyped donors of the cohort, an average of roughly 250,000 unique TCR beta nucleotide sequences per donor were sequenced, and 15% to 20% of those sequences were non-productive. Every repertoire in the discovery cohort had been generated on one and the same sequencing platform. High-throughput TCR immunosequencing, statistical association of individual TCRs with disease status, and machine learning were combined to predict cytomegalovirus infection status. Donor age, sex, ethnicity and CMV serostatus were compiled alongside the repertoire data. Both class I and class II loci were covered by HLA typing, at four-digit resolution. The study at large found these results: The earlier analysis of 587 of the donors excluded roughly 16 rarely observed V segments, including chromosome 9 orphons, because counts were too low. A further reported finding was that TCR beta sequences accurately predicted the HLA-A and HLA-B alleles for most subjects in the first cohort. The classifier was reported to diagnose cytomegalovirus status with high specificity and sensitivity in both the original cohort and the validation cohort. Compared with the approximately 670-donor mean, donors in an Asian-associated ancestry cluster had fewer N-insertions in productive TCRs, according to a later genetic analysis. In a later genetic analysis, a missense DCLRE1C variant was associated with V-gene and J-gene trimming of TCR beta chains, and the association was replicated in an independent cohort. HLA typing was unavailable for some donors at each locus, so association tests used only the typed subset. In this cohort, only TCR beta chains were sequenced, and detectable features were limited by the absence of alpha or paired-chain data. When HLA alleles, especially DR and DQ, strongly co-occurred, TCR associations were difficult to assign to individual alleles. In an earlier analysis of over 550 of the donors, most TCR beta V segments were observed in productive rearrangements about 87% or about 30% of the time, broadly matching IMGT annotations. Correlated functional status among segregating V segments might be attributable to linkage disequilibrium, but an unknown experimental factor could not be ruled out. In a later analysis, HLA-associated TCR beta chains showed more clonal expansion and lower generation probabilities than non-associated chains that were equally common. Presence/absence analyses assumed roughly uniform sequencing depth across donors, an assumption that may not hold. According to a later analysis, most CMV-associated TCR beta chains appeared to be HLA-restricted, and the HLA associations seemed to be driven largely by CMV exposure. Some IMGT-functional V segments, including TRBV6-2 and TRBV6-3, could not be told apart with the 87-base-pair reads, so those segments were excluded. In vitro tests confirmed that a few of the cytomegalovirus-associated TCR beta chains recognize cytomegalovirus antigens. Specific HLA alleles were associated with roughly 16,000 TCR beta sequences at a false discovery rate of 0.05 in a later analysis. The only immune exposure information available for the cohort was CMV serostatus. The sequencing pipeline was judged likely to have produced a cluster of highly shared sequence variants as a technical artifact. In the study, 150 to 200 TCR beta chains were listed as associated with cytomegalovirus. Most TCR sequences were observed very rarely across donors, whereas some public TCRs were present in many individuals. The authors suggested that the approach could potentially be generalized to other disease states and immunological phenotypes. A later analysis found that TCR association rates varied across HLA loci, with DRB1 alleles showing the most associated TCRs and HLA-C alleles the fewest. According to a later analysis, parvovirus B19, influenza, CMV and Epstein-Barr virus appeared linked to several top co-occurrence clusters.

The receptor chain draws on TRBV4-3 and TRBJ1-1; 7 nucleotides in the junction match TRBD1. The material sequenced was PBMCs. This clonotype was sampled from a man aged 25 to 45 in good health and CMV-seropositive. The CDR3 here reads CASSQGRKGARTEAFF. In nucleotide form, the sequence is TGCGCCAGCAGCCAAGGAAGGAAGGGGGCGAGGACTGAAGCTTTCTTT.